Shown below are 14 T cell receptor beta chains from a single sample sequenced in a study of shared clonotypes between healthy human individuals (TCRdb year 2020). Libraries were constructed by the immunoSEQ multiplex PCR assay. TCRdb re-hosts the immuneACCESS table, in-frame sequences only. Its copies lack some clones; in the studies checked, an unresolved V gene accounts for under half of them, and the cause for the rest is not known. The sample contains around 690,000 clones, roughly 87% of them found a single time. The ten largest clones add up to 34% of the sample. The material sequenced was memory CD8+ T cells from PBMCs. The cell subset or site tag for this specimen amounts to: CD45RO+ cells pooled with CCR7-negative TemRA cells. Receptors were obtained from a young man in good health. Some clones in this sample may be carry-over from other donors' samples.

This CDR3 is CATLSRPRGTDTQYF. The CDR3 DNA reads as TGTGCCACGCTGAGTCGTCCTAGGGGGACAGATACGCAGTATTTT. The V gene is TRBV11-2, the J gene TRBJ2-3; D is possibly TRBD1 (6 bases). The CDR3 sequence is 15 residues long. V shed 10 bases and J shed 3 bases, with 20 bases lying between them. Germline CDR1 and CDR2: SGHAT and FQNNGV.

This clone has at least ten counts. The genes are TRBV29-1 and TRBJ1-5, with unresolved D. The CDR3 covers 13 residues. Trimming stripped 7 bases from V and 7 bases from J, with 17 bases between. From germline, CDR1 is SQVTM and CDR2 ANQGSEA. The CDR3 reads CSAKIGLGQPQHF. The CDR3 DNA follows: TGCAGCGCCAAGATCGGCCTTGGGCAGCCCCAGCATTTT.

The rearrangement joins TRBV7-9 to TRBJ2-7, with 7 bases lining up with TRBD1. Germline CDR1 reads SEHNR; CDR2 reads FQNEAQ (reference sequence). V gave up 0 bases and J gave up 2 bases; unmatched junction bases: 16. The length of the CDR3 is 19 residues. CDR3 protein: CASSLAVRQGLHWTYEQYF. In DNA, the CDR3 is TGTGCCAGCAGCTTAGCGGTCCGACAGGGCCTCCACTGGACCTACGAGCAGTACTTC.

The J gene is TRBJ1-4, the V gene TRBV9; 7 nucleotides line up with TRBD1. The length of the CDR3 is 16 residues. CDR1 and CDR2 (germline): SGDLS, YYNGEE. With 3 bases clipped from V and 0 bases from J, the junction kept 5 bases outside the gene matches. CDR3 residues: CASSADRDATNEKLFF. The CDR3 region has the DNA TGTGCCAGCAGCGCCGACAGGGACGCAACTAATGAAAAACTGTTTTTT.

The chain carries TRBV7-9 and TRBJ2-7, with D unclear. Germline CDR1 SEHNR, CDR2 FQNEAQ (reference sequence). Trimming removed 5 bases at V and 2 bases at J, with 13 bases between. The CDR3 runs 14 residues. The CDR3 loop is CASSILESAYEQYF. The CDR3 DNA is TGTGCCAGCAGCATTTTGGAGTCGGCCTACGAGCAGTACTTC.

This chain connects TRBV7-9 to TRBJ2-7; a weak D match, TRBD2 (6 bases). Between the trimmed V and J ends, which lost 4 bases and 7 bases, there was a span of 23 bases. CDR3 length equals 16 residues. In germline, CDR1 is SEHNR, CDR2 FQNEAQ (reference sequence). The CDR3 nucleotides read TGTGCCAGCAGCTCTTTACAGGATGTGGACTACTTTGAGCAGTACTTC. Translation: CASSSLQDVDYFEQYF.

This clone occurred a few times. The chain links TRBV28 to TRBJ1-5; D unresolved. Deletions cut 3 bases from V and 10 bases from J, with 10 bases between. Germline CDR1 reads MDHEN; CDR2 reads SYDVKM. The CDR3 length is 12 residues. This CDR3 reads CASSLMGPPQHF. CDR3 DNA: TGTGCCAGCAGTTTGATGGGTCCTCCCCAGCATTTT.

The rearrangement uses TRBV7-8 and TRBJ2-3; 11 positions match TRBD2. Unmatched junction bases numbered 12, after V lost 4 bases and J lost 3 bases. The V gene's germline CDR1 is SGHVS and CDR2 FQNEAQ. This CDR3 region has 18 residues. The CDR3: CASSWSLLAGERTDTQYF. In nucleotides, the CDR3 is TGTGCCAGCAGCTGGAGCCTACTAGCGGGGGAGCGGACAGATACGCAGTATTTT.

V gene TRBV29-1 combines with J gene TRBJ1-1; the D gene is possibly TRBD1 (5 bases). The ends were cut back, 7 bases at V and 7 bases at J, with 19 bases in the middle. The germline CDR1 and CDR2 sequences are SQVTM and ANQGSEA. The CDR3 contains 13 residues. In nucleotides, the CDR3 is TGCAGCGGGGGGGTGGATACCAGAAGTGAAGCTTTCTTT. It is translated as CSGGVDTRSEAFF.

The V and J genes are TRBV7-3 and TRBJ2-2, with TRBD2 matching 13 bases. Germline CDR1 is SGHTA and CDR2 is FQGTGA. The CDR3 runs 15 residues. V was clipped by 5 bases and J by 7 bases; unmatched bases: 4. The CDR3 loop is CASSPGTSGNGELFF. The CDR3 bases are TGTGCCAGCAGCCCCGGGACTAGCGGGAACGGGGAGCTGTTTTTT.

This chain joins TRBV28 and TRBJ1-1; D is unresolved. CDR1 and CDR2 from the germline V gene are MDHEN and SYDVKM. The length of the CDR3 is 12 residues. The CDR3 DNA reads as TGTGCTTGCGAGAGGGTGAACACTGAAGCTTTCTTT. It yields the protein CACERVNTEAFF.

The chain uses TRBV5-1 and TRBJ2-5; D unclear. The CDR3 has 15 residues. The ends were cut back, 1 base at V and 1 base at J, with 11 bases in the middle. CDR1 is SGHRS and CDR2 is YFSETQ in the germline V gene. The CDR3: CASSLKRPTQETQYF. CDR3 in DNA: TGCGCCAGCAGCTTGAAACGACCCACCCAAGAGACCCAGTACTTC.

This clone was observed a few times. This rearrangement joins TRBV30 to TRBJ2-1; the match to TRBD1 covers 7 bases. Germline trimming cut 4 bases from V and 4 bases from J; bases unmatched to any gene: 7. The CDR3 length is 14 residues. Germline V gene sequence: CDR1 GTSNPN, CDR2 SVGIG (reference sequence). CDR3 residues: CAWTPGTAYNEQFF. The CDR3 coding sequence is TGTGCCTGGACCCCCGGGACAGCGTACAATGAGCAGTTCTTC.

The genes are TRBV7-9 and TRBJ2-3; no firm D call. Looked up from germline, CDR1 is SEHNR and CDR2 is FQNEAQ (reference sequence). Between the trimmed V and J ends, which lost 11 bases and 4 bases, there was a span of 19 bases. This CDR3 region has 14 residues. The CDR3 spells CAGTLDISADTQYF. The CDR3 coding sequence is TGTGCCGGAACCCTTGATATATCCGCAGATACGCAGTATTTT.